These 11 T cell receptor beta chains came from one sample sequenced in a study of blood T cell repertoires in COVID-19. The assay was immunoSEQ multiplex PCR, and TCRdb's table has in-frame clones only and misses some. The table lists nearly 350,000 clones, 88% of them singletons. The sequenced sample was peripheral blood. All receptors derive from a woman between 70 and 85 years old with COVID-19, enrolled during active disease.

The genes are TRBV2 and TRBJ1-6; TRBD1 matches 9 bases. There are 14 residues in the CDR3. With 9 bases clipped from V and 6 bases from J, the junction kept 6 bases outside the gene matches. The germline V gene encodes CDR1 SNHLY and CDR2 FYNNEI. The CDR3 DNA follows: TGTGCCAGGGGGGTGACAGGGGGTAATTCACCCCTCCACTTT. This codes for CARGVTGGNSPLHF.

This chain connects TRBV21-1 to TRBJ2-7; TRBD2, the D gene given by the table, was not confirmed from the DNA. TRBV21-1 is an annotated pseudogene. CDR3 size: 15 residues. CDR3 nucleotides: TGTGCCAGCGCCCCTTTCTTGCCGGTCTCCTACGAGCAGTACTTC. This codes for CASAPFLPVSYEQYF.

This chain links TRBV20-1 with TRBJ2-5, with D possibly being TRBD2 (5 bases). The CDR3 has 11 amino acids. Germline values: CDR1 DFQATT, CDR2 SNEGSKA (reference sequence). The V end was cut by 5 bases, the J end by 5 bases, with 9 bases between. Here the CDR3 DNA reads TGCAGTGCTCTGAGGGAGGAGACCCAGTACTTC. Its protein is CSALREETQYF.

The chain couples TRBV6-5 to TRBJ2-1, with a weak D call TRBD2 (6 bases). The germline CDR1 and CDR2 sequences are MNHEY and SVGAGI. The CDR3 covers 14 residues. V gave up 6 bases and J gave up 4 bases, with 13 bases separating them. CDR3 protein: CASSLGGDYNEQFF. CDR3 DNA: TGTGCCAGCAGCCTGGGCGGGGATTACAATGAGCAGTTCTTC.

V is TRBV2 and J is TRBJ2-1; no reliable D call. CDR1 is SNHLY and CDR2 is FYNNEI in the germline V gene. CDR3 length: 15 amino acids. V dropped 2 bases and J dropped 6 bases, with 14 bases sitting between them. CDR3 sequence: CASSEFVSLANEQFF. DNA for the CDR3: TGTGCCAGCAGTGAATTCGTCAGTTTGGCCAATGAGCAGTTCTTC.

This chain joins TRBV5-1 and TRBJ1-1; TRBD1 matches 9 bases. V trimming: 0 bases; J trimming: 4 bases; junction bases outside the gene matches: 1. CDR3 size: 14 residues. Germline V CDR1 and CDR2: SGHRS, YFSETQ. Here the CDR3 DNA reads TGCGCCAGCAGCTTGGAGGGACAGGGCACTGAAGCTTTCTTT. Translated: CASSLEGQGTEAFF.

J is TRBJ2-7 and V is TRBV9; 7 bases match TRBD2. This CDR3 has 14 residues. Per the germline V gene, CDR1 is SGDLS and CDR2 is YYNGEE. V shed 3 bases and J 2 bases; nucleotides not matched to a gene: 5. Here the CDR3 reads CASSASGSTYEQYF. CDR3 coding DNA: TGTGCCAGCAGCGCTAGCGGATCTACCTACGAGCAGTACTTC.

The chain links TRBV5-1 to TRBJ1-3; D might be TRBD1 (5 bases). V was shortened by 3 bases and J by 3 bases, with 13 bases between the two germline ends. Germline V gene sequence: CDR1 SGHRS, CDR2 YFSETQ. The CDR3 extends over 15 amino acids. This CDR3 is CASSSCRVCGNTIYF. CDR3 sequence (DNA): TGCGCCAGCAGCTCATGCAGGGTCTGTGGAAACACCATATATTTT.

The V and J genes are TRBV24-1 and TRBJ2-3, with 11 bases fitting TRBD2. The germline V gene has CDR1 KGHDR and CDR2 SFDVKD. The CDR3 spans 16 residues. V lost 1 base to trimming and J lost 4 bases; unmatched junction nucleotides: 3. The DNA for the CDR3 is TGTGCCACCAGTGATTTAGCTAGCGGGGGGTCAGATACGCAGTATTTT. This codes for CATSDLASGGSDTQYF.

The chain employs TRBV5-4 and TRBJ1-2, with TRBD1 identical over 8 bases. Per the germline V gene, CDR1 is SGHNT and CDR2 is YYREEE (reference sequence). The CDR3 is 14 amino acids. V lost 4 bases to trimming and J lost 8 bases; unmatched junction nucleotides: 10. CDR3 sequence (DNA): TGTGCCAGCAGCCAATTAGACAGGGGAAGGGGCTACACCTTC. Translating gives CASSQLDRGRGYTF. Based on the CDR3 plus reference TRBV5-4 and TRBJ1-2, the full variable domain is ETGVTQSPTHLIKTRGQQVTLRCSSQSGHNTVSWYQQALGQGPQFIFQYYREEENGRGNFPPRFSGLQFPNYSSELNVNALELDDSALYLCASSQLDRGRGYTFGSGTRLTVV.

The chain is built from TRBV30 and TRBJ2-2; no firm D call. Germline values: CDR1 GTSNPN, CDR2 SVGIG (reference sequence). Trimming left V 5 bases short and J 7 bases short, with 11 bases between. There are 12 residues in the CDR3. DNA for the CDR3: TGTGCCTGGTTGACCGGCGGCGGGGAGCTGTTTTTT. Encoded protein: CAWLTGGGELFF. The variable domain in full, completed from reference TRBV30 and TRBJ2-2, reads SQTIHQWPATLVQPVGSPLSLECTVEGTSNPNLYWYRQAAGRGLQLLFYSVGIGQISSEVPQNLSASRPQDRQFILSSKKLLLSDSGFYLCAWLTGGGELFFGEGSRLTVL.